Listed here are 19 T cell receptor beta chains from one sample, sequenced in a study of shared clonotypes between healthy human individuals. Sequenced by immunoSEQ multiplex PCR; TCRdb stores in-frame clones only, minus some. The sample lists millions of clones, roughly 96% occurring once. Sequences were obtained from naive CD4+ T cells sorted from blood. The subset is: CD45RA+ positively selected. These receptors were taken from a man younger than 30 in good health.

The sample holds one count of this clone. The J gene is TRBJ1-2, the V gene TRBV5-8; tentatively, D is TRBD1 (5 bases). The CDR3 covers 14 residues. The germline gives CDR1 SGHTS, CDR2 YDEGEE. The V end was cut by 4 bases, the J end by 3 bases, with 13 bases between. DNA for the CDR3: TGTGCCAGCAGCCGTACTCGACAGCACTATGGCTACACCTTC. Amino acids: CASSRTRQHYGYTF.

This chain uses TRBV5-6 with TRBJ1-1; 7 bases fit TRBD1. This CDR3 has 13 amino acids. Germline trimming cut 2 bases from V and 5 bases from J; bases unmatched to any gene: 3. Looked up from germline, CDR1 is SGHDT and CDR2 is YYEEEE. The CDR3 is CASSFYRGTEAFF. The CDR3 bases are TGTGCCAGCAGCTTTTACAGGGGTACTGAAGCTTTCTTT.

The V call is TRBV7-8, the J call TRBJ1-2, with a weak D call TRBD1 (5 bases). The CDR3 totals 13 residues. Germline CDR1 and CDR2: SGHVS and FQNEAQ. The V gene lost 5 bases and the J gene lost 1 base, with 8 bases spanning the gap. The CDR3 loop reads CASSATVNYGYTF. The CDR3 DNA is TGTGCCAGCAGCGCGACAGTTAACTATGGCTACACCTTC.

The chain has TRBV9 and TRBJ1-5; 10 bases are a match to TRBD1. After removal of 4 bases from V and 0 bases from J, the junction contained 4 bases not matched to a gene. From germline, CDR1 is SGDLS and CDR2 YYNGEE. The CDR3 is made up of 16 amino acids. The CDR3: CASSKGTGDSNQPQHF. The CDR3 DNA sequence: TGTGCCAGCAGCAAAGGGACAGGGGATAGCAATCAGCCCCAGCATTTT. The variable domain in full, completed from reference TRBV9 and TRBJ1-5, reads DSGVTQTPKHLITATGQRVTLRCSPRSGDLSVYWYQQSLDQGLQFLIQYYNGEERAKGNILERFSAQQFPDLHSELNLSSLELGDSALYFCASSKGTGDSNQPQHFGDGTRLSIL.

DNA for the CDR3: TGTGCCAGCAGCTCATGGACTAGCGGCCAAGAGACCCAGTACTTC. This codes for CASSSWTSGQETQYF. J is TRBJ2-5 and V is TRBV5-6, with 10 bases that match TRBD2. Trimming cost V 3 bases and J 1 base; bases outside gene matches: 3. This CDR3 comprises 15 residues. The germline CDR1 and CDR2 sequences are SGHDT and YYEEEE.

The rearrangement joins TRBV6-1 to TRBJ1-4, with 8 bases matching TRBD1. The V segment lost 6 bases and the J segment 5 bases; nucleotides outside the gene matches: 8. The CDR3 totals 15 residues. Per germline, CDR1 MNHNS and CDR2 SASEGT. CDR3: CASRIGQGLNEKLFF. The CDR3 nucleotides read TGTGCCAGCAGGATCGGACAGGGTCTGAATGAAAAACTGTTTTTT.

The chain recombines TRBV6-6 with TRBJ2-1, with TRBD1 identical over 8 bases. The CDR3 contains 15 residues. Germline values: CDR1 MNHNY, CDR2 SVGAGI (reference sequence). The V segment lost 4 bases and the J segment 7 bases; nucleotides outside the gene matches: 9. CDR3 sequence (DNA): TGTGCCAGCAGTTTTCCCGGACAGGGAAGGAATGAGCAGTTCTTC. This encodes CASSFPGQGRNEQFF.

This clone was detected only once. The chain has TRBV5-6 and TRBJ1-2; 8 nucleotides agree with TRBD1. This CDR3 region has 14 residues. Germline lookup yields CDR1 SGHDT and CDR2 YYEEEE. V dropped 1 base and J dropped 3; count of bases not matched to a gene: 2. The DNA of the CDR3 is TGTGCCAGCAGCTTGAAGGACAGGGACTATGGCTACACCTTC. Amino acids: CASSLKDRDYGYTF. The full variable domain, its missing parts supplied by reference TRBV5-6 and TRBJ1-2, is DAGVTQSPTHLIKTRGQQVTLRCSPKSGHDTVSWYQQALGQGPQFIFQYYEEEERQRGNFPDRFSGHQFPNYSSELNVNALLLGDSALYLCASSLKDRDYGYTFGSGTRLTVV.

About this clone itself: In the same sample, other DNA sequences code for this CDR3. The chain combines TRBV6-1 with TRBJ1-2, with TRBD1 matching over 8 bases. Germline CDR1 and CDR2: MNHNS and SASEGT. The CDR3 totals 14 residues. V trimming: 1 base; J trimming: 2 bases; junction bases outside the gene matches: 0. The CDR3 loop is CASSEGQGNYGYTF. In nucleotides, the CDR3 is TGTGCCAGCAGTGAAGGACAGGGGAACTATGGCTACACCTTC.

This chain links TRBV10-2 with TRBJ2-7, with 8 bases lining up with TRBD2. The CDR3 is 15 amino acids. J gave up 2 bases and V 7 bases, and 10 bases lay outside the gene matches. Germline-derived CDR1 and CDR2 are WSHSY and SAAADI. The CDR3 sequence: CASTPEGLGAYEQYF. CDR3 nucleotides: TGCGCCAGCACCCCCGAGGGACTAGGGGCCTACGAGCAGTACTTC.

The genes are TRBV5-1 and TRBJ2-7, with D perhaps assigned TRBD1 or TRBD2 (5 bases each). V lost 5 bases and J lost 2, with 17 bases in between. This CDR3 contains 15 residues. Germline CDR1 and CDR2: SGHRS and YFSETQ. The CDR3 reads CASSPFPGRPYEQYF. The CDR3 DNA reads TGCGCCAGCAGTCCTTTCCCGGGACGGCCCTACGAGCAGTACTTC.

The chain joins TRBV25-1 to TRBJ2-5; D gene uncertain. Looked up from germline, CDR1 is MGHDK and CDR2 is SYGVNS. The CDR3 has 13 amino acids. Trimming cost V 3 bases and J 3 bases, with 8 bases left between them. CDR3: CASSEEGEETQYF. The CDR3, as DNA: TGTGCCAGCAGTGAGGAAGGCGAAGAGACCCAGTACTTC. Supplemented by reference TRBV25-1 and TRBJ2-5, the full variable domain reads EADIYQTPRYLVIGTGKKITLECSQTMGHDKMYWYQQDPGMELHLIHYSYGVNSTEKGDLSSESTVSRIRTEHFPLTLESARPSHTSQYLCASSEEGEETQYFGPGTRLLVL.

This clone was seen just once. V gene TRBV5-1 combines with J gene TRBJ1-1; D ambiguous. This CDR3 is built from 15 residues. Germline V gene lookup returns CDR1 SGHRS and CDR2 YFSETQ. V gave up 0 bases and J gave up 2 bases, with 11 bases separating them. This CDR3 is CASSLESPGNTEAFF. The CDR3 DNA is TGCGCCAGCAGCTTGGAATCGCCGGGTAACACTGAAGCTTTCTTT.

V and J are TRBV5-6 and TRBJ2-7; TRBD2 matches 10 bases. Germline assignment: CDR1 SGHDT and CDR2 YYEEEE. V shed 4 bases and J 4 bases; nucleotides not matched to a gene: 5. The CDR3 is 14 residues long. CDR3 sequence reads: CASSPGTSVYEQYF. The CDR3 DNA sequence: TGTGCCAGCAGCCCCGGGACTAGCGTATACGAGCAGTACTTC. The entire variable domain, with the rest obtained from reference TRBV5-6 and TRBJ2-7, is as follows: DAGVTQSPTHLIKTRGQQVTLRCSPKSGHDTVSWYQQALGQGPQFIFQYYEEEERQRGNFPDRFSGHQFPNYSSELNVNALLLGDSALYLCASSPGTSVYEQYFGPGTRLTVT.

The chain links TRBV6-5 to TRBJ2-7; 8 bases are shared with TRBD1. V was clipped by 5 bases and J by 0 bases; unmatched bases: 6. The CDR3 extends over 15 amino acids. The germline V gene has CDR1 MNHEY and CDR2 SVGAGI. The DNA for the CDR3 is TGTGCCAGCAGTCGGGGGACAGGTCTCTCCTACGAGCAGTACTTC. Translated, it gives CASSRGTGLSYEQYF.

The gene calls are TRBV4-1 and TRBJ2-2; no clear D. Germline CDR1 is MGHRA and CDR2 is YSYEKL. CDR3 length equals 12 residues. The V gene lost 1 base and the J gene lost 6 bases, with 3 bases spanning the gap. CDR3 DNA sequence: TGCGCCAGCAGCCAAGTCCCCGGGGAGCTGTTTTTT. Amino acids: CASSQVPGELFF.

CDR3 sequence reads: CASSLGGEQETQYF. The CDR3 DNA follows: TGTGCCAGCAGCTTAGGTGGTGAACAAGAGACCCAGTACTTC. V usage is TRBV7-9 and J usage is TRBJ2-5, with D unresolved. The CDR3 is made up of 14 amino acids. V was shortened by 1 base and J by 2 bases, with 8 bases between the two germline ends. Germline CDR1 SEHNR, CDR2 FQNEAQ (reference sequence). Drawing the rest from reference TRBV7-9 and TRBJ2-5, the complete variable domain is DTGVSQNPRHKITKRGQNVTFRCDPISEHNRLYWYRQTLGQGPEFLTYFQNEAQLEKSRLLSDRFSAERPKGSFSTLEIQRTEQGDSAMYLCASSLGGEQETQYFGPGTRLLVL.

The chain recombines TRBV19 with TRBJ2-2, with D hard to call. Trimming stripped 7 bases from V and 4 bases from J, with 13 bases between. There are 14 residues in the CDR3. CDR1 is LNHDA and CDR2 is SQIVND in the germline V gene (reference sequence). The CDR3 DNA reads TGTGCCAGTACCCCCGGTTTGGGCACCGGGGAGCTGTTTTTT. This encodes CASTPGLGTGELFF.

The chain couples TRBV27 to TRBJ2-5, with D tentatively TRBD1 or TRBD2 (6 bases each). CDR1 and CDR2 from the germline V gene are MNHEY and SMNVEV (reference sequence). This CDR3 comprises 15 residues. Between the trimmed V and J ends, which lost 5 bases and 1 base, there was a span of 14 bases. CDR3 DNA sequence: TGTGCCAGCAGTCGATCGTGGGGGGCCCAAGAGACCCAGTACTTC. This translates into CASSRSWGAQETQYF.